These 4 T cell receptor beta chains came from one sample sequenced in a study of shared clonotypes between healthy human individuals (TCRdb year 2020). CD8 naive samples consisted of CD45RO-negative cells that were positively selected for CCR7, yielding a CD45RA+CCR7+ population without TemRA cells. Preparation of the library involved the immunoSEQ multiplex PCR assay. TCRdb limited this immuneACCESS table to in-frame rearrangements with V and J called. A share of clones is missing; checked studies link under half to unresolved V genes, and the rest is unexplained. The sample yields around 2,000,000 clones; approximately 94% were counted once. Of the sample, 0.85% to 1.3% is held by the ten largest clones. The sequenced material came from naive CD8+ T cells sorted from blood. The cell subset or site label, read with the paper, signifies: CD45RA+CCR7+. The receptors shown here come from a man aged 18 to 30 in good health.

The chain carries TRBV9 and TRBJ1-2; D unclear. V was shortened by 0 bases and J by 7 bases, with 16 bases between the two germline ends. The CDR3 is made up of 15 amino acids. Germline assignment: CDR1 SGDLS and CDR2 YYNGEE. The CDR3 protein is CASSVGGALLGGYTF. The CDR3 nucleotides read TGTGCCAGCAGCGTAGGAGGCGCACTCCTGGGTGGCTACACCTTC.

The V call is TRBV2, the J call TRBJ1-2; D is unresolved. The CDR3 spans 13 residues. V was pared by 6 bases and J by 0 bases, with 8 bases between. The germline gives CDR1 SNHLY, CDR2 FYNNEI. This CDR3 is CASSLGTNYGYTF. For the CDR3, the DNA is TGTGCCAGCAGCCTCGGGACTAACTATGGCTACACCTTC.

The CDR3 DNA reads TGCGCCAGCAGCCAACAGACAGGGATTCATGAGCAGTTCTTC. Protein product: CASSQQTGIHEQFF. This chain connects TRBV4-1 to TRBJ2-1; TRBD1 agrees at 7 bases. This CDR3 has 14 amino acids. Germline values: CDR1 MGHRA, CDR2 YSYEKL. Trimming removed 2 bases from V and 8 bases from J; junction bases left unmatched: 6.

This rearrangement joins TRBV5-1 to TRBJ2-3; possibly TRBD2 for D (6 bases). CDR3 length: 15 residues. CDR1 SGHRS and CDR2 YFSETQ come from the germline V gene. V dropped 1 base and J dropped 5 bases, with 14 bases sitting between them. CDR3 DNA sequence: TGCGCCAGCAGCTTGAATAGCGGATCAAGAGATACGCAGTATTTT. Protein product: CASSLNSGSRDTQYF.